The sequence of this T cell receptor beta chain was determined in a study of blood T cell repertoires in COVID-19. The wider study: T cells, B-cell-depleted T cells, or PBMCs supplied cDNA or gDNA.

The CDR3 is 14 residues long. Germline CDR1 is LGHDT and CDR2 is YNNKEL (reference sequence). The V end was cut by 4 bases, the J end by 0 bases, with 10 bases between. Method: immunoSEQ multiplex PCR; TCRdb's copy keeps in-frame clones and lacks some. The data contain fewer than 350,000 clones, 81% of them singletons. Only a few counts were recorded for this clone. The sequence was collected from a woman between 55 and 75 years old with active or convalescent COVID-19. Sequencing used peripheral blood. This chain joins TRBV3-1 (or the pseudogene TRBV3-2) and TRBJ2-7, with D perhaps matching TRBD1 (6 bases). DNA for the CDR3: TGTGCCAGCAGCCTACAGGGCCTCTCCTACGAGCAGTACTTC. Protein: CASSLQGLSYEQYF.